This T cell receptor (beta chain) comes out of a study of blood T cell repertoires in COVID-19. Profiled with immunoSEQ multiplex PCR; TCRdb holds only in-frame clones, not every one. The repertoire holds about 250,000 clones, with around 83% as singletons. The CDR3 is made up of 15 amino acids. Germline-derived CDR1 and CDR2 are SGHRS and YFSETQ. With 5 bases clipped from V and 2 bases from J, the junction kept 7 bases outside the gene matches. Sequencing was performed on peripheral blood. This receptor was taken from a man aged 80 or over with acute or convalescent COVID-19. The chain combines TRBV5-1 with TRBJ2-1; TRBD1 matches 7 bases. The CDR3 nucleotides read TGCGCCAGCAGTCAAAGACAGGGAGCCTACAATGAGCAGTTCTTC. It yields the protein CASSQRQGAYNEQFF.